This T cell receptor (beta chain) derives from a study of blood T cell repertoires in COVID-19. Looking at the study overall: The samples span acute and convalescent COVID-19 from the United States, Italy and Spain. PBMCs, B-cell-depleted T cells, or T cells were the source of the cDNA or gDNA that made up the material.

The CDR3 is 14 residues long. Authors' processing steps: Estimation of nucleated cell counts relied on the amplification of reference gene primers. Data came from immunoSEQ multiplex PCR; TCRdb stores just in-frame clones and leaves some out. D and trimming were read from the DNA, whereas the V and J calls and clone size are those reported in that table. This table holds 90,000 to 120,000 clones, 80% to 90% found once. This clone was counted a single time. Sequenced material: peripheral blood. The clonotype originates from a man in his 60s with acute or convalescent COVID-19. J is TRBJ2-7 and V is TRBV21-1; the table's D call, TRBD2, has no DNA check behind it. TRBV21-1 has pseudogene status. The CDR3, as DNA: TGTGCCAGCAGCAAAGCGCGGGGGACTGGCGAGCAGTACTTC. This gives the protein CASSKARGTGEQYF.